This T cell receptor beta chain was identified in a study of cytomegalovirus exposure and HLA in healthy donors. Per germline, CDR1 MDHEN and CDR2 SYDVKM. This CDR3 region has 15 residues. Trimming pared 9 bases from V and 6 bases from J, leaving 23 bases between. As to this clone: What it recognizes is unknown.

General observations from the study: Further analysis, carried out later, found HLA-associated TCR beta chains more clonally expanded than equally common other chains. When the data were analyzed later, several of the most significant clusters appeared to be linked to common viral pathogens. In a later analysis, donors in an Asian-associated ancestry cluster reportedly had fewer N-insertions in productive TCRs than the cohort mean.

The primer mix had 60 Vbeta and 13 Jbeta primers. Method: immunoSEQ multiplex PCR; TCRdb's copy keeps in-frame clones and lacks some. The sample table includes 20,000 to 25,000 clones. This TCR was recovered from a male donor in good health and CMV-seropositive. Sequenced material: PBMCs. V usage is TRBV28 and J usage is TRBJ1-2; the D is unclear. The CDR3 nucleotides are TGTGCCAGGTTAGTTGCGGGCCGCGCGGGGAATGGCTACACCTTC. It codes for CARLVAGRAGNGYTF.